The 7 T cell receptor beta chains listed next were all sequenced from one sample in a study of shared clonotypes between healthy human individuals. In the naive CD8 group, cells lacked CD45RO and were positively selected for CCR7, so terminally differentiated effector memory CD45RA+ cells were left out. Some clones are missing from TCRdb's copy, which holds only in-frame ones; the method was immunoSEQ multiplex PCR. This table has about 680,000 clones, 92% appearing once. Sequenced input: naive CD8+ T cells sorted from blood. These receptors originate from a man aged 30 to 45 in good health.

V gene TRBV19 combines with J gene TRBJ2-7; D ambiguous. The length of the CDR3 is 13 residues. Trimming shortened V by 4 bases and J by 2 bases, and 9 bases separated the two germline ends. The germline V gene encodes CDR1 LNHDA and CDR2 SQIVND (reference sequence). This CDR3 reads CASSTRRAYEQYF. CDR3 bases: TGTGCCAGTAGTACGAGACGGGCCTACGAGCAGTACTTC.

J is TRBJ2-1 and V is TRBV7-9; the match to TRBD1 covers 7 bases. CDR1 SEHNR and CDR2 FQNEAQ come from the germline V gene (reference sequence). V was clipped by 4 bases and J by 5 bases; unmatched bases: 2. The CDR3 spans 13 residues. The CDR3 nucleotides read TGTGCCAGCAGCTGGACAGGAGACAATGAGCAGTTCTTC. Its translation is CASSWTGDNEQFF.

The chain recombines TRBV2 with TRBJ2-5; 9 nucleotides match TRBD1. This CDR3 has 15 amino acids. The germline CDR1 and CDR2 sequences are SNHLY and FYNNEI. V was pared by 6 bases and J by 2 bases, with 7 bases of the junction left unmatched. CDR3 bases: TGTGCCAGCAGACCCGGGACAGGGTTTCAAGAGACCCAGTACTTC. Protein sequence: CASRPGTGFQETQYF.

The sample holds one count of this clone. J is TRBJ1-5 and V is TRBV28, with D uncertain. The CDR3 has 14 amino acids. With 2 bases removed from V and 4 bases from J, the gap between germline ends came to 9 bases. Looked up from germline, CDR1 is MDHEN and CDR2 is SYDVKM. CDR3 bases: TGTGCCAGCAGTTTAGAGGGATATAATCAGCCCCAGCATTTT. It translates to CASSLEGYNQPQHF.

CDR3 in amino acids: CASSIAGTTYNEQFF. CDR3 sequence (DNA): TGTGCCAGCAGTATAGCGGGAACAACCTACAATGAGCAGTTCTTC. The rearrangement links TRBV27 to TRBJ2-1, with 8 nucleotides matching TRBD2. J gave up 2 bases and V 5 bases, and 5 bases lay outside the gene matches. This CDR3 comprises 15 residues. Germline V gene lookup returns CDR1 MNHEY and CDR2 SMNVEV (reference sequence).

The chain's CDR3 is CASSFRGSYEQYF. CDR3 sequence (DNA): TGTGCCAGCAGCTTCAGGGGATCCTACGAGCAGTACTTC. The chain links TRBV6-5 to TRBJ2-7, with D possibly being TRBD1 (6 bases). Germline assignment: CDR1 MNHEY and CDR2 SVGAGI. The CDR3 is 13 amino acids. V was cut by 6 bases and J by 1 base, with 10 bases left in between.

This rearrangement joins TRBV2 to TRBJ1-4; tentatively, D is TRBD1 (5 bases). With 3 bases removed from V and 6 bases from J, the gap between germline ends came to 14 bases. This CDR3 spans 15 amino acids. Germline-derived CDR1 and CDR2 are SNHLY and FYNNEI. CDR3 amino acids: CASSDGVGDYEKLFF. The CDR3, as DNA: TGTGCCAGCAGTGACGGAGTGGGGGATTATGAAAAACTGTTTTTT.